At least ten counts were recorded for the clone carrying this TCR beta chain. The PBMCs studied were ones that came from about 10 ml fresh peripheral blood. Regions amplified from RNA transcripts were the TCR beta CDR3 regions. The HTBI set primed first-round TCR CDR3 RT-PCR. TCRdb re-derived calls from the multiplex PCR reads in MiXCR, one entry per CDR3 protein. Altogether a few hundred thousand distinct CDR3 sequences are present, 12% to 15% being singletons, with the ten largest covering roughly 33%. Trimming cost V 0 bases and J 6 bases; bases outside gene matches: 5. CDR3 length: 16 amino acids. Germline V gene lookup returns CDR1 SGHTA and CDR2 FQGNSA. The data derive from a study of T cells in Graves' hyperthyroidism and ophthalmopathy. Across the study: Before treatment of any kind, peripheral blood was taken at initial diagnosis.

V is TRBV7-2 and J is TRBJ2-2, with TRBD2 identical over 9 bases. This TCR was recovered from a woman aged 40 to 55 with Graves' ophthalmopathy. Sequencing input: blood. The CDR3 sequence is CASSLARGGPSGELFF. DNA for the CDR3: TGTGCCAGCAGCTTAGCGCGGGGGGGGCCTTCCGGGGAGCTGTTTTTT.